These 20 T cell receptor beta chains came from one sample sequenced in a study of B cell selection in AIRE deficiency. TCRdb's copy holds only in-frame clones and misses some; the assay was immunoSEQ multiplex PCR. The table lists roughly 25,000 clones, nearly 97% of them singletons, with roughly 0.23% in the top ten. CD4+CD127+ cells were sorted as the conventional CD4 T cells. The specimen was CD4+CD127+ conventional T cells sorted from PBMCs. These receptors were collected from a human donor in good health.

The chain combines TRBV18 with TRBJ2-2; no reliable D call. Trimming removed 4 bases at V and 6 bases at J, with 12 bases between. This CDR3 is 14 amino acids long. The germline V gene has CDR1 KGHSH and CDR2 LQKENI. CDR3: CASSQAKLAGELFF. The DNA for the CDR3 is TGTGCCAGCTCACAGGCGAAATTGGCCGGGGAGCTGTTTTTT.

This chain uses TRBV10-3 with TRBJ1-5; D is ambiguous. The CDR3 length is 13 residues. The germline V and J ends were trimmed by 6 bases and 5 bases, with 11 bases remaining between them. Germline-derived CDR1 and CDR2 are ENHRY and SYGVKD. Written as DNA, the CDR3 is TGTGCCATCAGGGGGATGTTGGATCAGCCCCAGCATTTT. This translates into CAIRGMLDQPQHF.

This chain joins TRBV7-9 and TRBJ2-7, with D perhaps TRBD1 (6 bases). This CDR3 has 17 residues. The ends were cut back, 4 bases at V and 0 bases at J, with 19 bases in the middle. The germline CDR1 and CDR2 sequences are SEHNR and FQNEAQ (reference sequence). CDR3 in amino acids: CASSSTPLGTPSYEQYF. The DNA of the CDR3 is TGTGCCAGCAGCTCCACCCCTCTAGGGACACCCTCCTACGAGCAGTACTTC.

CDR3 protein: CASRRRATSGNEQFF. Here the CDR3 DNA reads TGTGCCAGCAGGCGACGGGCGACTAGCGGTAATGAGCAGTTCTTC. This chain joins TRBV2 and TRBJ2-1, with TRBD2 matching 9 bases. The CDR3 is 15 amino acids. Germline V gives CDR1 SNHLY, CDR2 FYNNEI. The J segment lost 7 bases and the V segment lost 6 bases, leaving 10 bases of the junction unmatched.

This rearrangement joins TRBV11-2 to TRBJ1-1, with no clear D. Per germline, CDR1 SGHAT and CDR2 FQNNGV. Trimming removed 5 bases from V and 0 bases from J, with 7 bases in between. CDR3 length equals 13 residues. The CDR3 DNA is TGTGCCAGCAGCGCCATTATGAACACTGAAGCTTTCTTT. It translates to CASSAIMNTEAFF.

The chain has TRBV6-5 and TRBJ1-1, with TRBD1 matching over 7 bases. V dropped 5 bases and J dropped 11; count of bases not matched to a gene: 11. Germline values: CDR1 MNHEY, CDR2 SVGAGI. CDR3 length: 13 amino acids. The CDR3 loop is CASSPREGASAFF. CDR3 in DNA: TGTGCCAGCAGTCCCCGGGAGGGGGCATCTGCTTTCTTT.

This clone was seen only once. Sequence at one end of the junction differs from germline and may be a read error. Other nucleotide sequences from this sample produce the same CDR3. The genes are TRBV6-5 and TRBJ2-3, with D tentatively TRBD1 or TRBD2 (5 bases each). This CDR3 spans 14 amino acids. Germline V CDR1 and CDR2: MNHEY, SVGAGI. In DNA form, the CDR3 reads TGTGCTAGCAGTCCCGACCTATGGGGGAATACGCAGTATTTT. Amino acids: CASSPDLWGNTQYF.

The V gene is TRBV27, the J gene TRBJ2-1; 7 bases are shared with TRBD2. The germline gives CDR1 MNHEY, CDR2 SMNVEV (reference sequence). V trimming: 6 bases; J trimming: 0 bases; junction bases outside the gene matches: 5. CDR3 length: 15 amino acids. This CDR3 reads CASRLGGSSYNEQFF. CDR3 nucleotides: TGTGCCAGCAGGTTGGGGGGGAGCTCCTACAATGAGCAGTTCTTC.

The chain links TRBV19 to TRBJ1-2, with unresolved D. CDR1 is LNHDA and CDR2 is SQIVND in the germline V gene (reference sequence). Trimming stripped 1 base from V and 0 bases from J, with 9 bases between. The CDR3 spans 15 residues. The CDR3 DNA follows: TGTGCCAGTAGTATAGGCCTAGGACCTAACTATGGCTACACCTTC. Protein: CASSIGLGPNYGYTF.

The chain uses TRBV18 and TRBJ1-5; D is unresolved. Between the trimmed V and J ends, which lost 3 bases and 5 bases, there was a span of 8 bases. Germline lookup yields CDR1 KGHSH and CDR2 LQKENI. There are 13 residues in the CDR3. CDR3 nucleotides: TGTGCCAGCTCACCTAAACCGGATCAGCCCCAGCATTTT. Residues: CASSPKPDQPQHF.

This clone turned up a few times. One end of the junction is discordant with germline, which a read error may explain. This chain joins TRBV13 and TRBJ1-2; D not certain. Per the germline V gene, CDR1 is PRHDT and CDR2 is FYEKMQ (reference sequence). The CDR3 loop spans 16 amino acids. The CDR3 sequence is CASRLAFTSKDVGYTF. The CDR3, as DNA: TGTGCCAGCAGATTAGCCTTTACATCCAAAGATGTTGGCTACACCTTC.

This clone appeared a single time. V is TRBV18 and J is TRBJ1-4; 8 nucleotides line up with TRBD1. In germline, CDR1 is KGHSH, CDR2 LQKENI. The V segment lost 3 bases and the J segment 0 bases; nucleotides outside the gene matches: 3. The CDR3 has 16 residues. CDR3 residues: CASSPSTGATNEKLFF. CDR3 nucleotide sequence: TGTGCCAGCTCACCGTCGACAGGGGCAACTAATGAAAAACTGTTTTTT.

This clone showed up just once. The chain uses TRBV12-2 and TRBJ1-4; no DNA check was done on the table's D call, TRBD1. TRBV12-2 is a pseudogene locus. The CDR3 consists of 18 residues. CDR3 loop: CASRLAEARGRTNEKLFF. CDR3 bases: TGTGCAAGTCGCTTAGCGGAAGCAAGGGGCAGGACTAATGAAAAACTGTTTTTT.

CDR3 coding DNA: TGTGCCTGGAGTGGGGAGGGGGCGGACACTGAAGCTTTCTTT. It yields the protein CAWSGEGADTEAFF. V and J are TRBV30 and TRBJ1-1, with 7 bases fitting TRBD1. V lost 1 base and J lost 3; bases outside the gene matches: 5. The CDR3 runs 14 residues. From germline, CDR1 is GTSNPN and CDR2 SVGIG (reference sequence).

The V call is TRBV12-2, the J call TRBJ1-1. TRBV12-2 is designated a pseudogene. There are 12 residues in the CDR3. As DNA, the CDR3 is TGTGCAAGCCTAACACCCCGACTTGGAGCTTTCTTT. Its translation: CASLTPRLGAFF.

This clone occurred once. V gene TRBV6-1 combines with J gene TRBJ1-4; D gene ambiguous. V was trimmed by 6 bases and J by 14 bases, leaving 13 bases between them. There are 11 residues in the CDR3. Germline values: CDR1 MNHNS, CDR2 SASEGT. The CDR3 is CASSEDLGLFF. CDR3 nucleotide sequence: TGTGCCAGCAGCGAGGATTTGGGGCTGTTTTTT.

The rearrangement joins TRBV6-5 to TRBJ2-5, with 11 bases lining up with TRBD2. With V trimmed by 4 bases and J by 2 bases, 3 bases remained unmatched. CDR1 and CDR2 from the germline V gene are MNHEY and SVGAGI. The CDR3 is 15 residues long. CDR3: CASSSLAGGQETQYF. The CDR3 DNA reads TGTGCCAGCAGTTCCCTAGCGGGGGGTCAAGAGACCCAGTACTTC.

The genes are TRBV4-1 and TRBJ2-3, with 7 bases aligning to TRBD2. The V gene's germline CDR1 is MGHRA and CDR2 YSYEKL. Trimming removed 10 bases from V and 1 base from J; junction bases left unmatched: 11. The CDR3 contains 15 residues. The CDR3 here is CATKSVAGRTDTQYF. CDR3 nucleotide sequence: TGCGCCACCAAGTCAGTAGCGGGCCGCACAGATACGCAGTATTTT.

V gene TRBV11-2 combines with J gene TRBJ1-6; 8 positions agree with TRBD1. V lost 2 bases, J lost 8 bases, and 5 bases stayed unmatched. The germline V gene encodes CDR1 SGHAT and CDR2 FQNNGV. This CDR3 contains 15 residues. CDR3: CASSLPSGGYSPLHF. CDR3 nucleotide sequence: TGTGCCAGCAGCTTACCATCAGGGGGCTATTCACCCCTCCACTTT.

The rearrangement joins TRBV18 to TRBJ2-5; TRBD2 might be the D (5 bases). CDR3 length: 13 residues. The germline gives CDR1 KGHSH, CDR2 LQKENI. Trimming took off 2 bases at V and 5 bases at J, with 9 bases between the two ends. The CDR3 is CASSPAGGETQYF. CDR3 sequence (DNA): TGTGCCAGCTCACCAGCGGGCGGGGAGACCCAGTACTTC.